This entry is about one T cell receptor beta chain. What antigen it recognizes has not been identified. No base quality information exists; no much larger clone differs at one position. The entry originates in a study of lymphopenia after photon versus proton radiotherapy (dated by TCRdb to the late 2010s). For context, the study as a whole: The study compared the immunological effects of photon versus proton radiation therapy in patients with gastrointestinal tumors who developed high-grade lymphopenia. The cohort included approximately 18 patients with gastrointestinal tumors who developed lymphopenia after receiving either photon or proton therapy. The study was designed to characterize how the impact on the immune system differs between the two radiation modalities. The study at large found these results: Across the cohort, among patients who died, a greater drop in TCR diversity after the nadir was inversely correlated with overall survival time. Once the lymphocyte count had reached its nadir, the repertoires of photon-treated patients showed oligoclonal expansion, particularly of CD8+ Temra cells, and this expansion drove the decline in diversity. During treatment, patients who received proton therapy stayed relatively stable, whereas patients who received photon therapy lost naive T cells and TCR diversity and gained effector/memory populations. The authors looked at the survival association only in patients who died, and they framed better survival with proton therapy as a possibility rather than a demonstrated result.

The library was built by means of the immunoSEQ multiplex PCR assay. Deep sequencing of rearranged TCR beta loci, alongside multiparametric flow cytometry, was used to profile T cell repertoires. TCRdb took over this immuneACCESS table, retaining in-frame rearrangements with V and J assigned. Such tables are incomplete; in checked studies, under half of the missing clones stem from an unresolved V gene, and the remainder is unexplained. For this sample there are some 30,000 clones; roughly nine tenths appear just once. The top ten clonotypes cover 5.5% to 7.5% of the sample. The germline V gene provides CDR1 MDHEN and CDR2 SYDVKM. V is reduced by 3 bases and J by 7 bases, leaving a spacing of 13 bases between them. The CDR3 runs 14 residues from the cysteine to the phenylalanine. Kept here is only the CDR3 DNA, which spans 42 bases and is read in frame from base 1.

The TCR comes from a woman in her forties or fifties with pancreatic cancer. The chain uses TRBV28 and TRBJ2-4; TRBD2 might be the D gene, on 5 matching bases. The sample was peripheral blood, taken from a patient treated with photon-based radiotherapy. The CDR3 protein: CASSFPSSLNIQYF. The base sequence is TGTGCCAGCAGTTTCCCTAGCTCTTTGAACATTCAGTACTTC.